This T cell receptor (beta chain) was sequenced during a study of cytomegalovirus exposure and HLA in healthy donors. Across the whole study: Out of 398 genotyped donors, 81% belonged to the Caucasian-associated ancestry cluster.

Notes on this clone: Its antigen is not identified.

Primers included in the PCR were 60 Vbeta and 13 Jbeta primers. Sequencing used immunoSEQ multiplex PCR; TCRdb keeps in-frame clones, though not all of them. The data show 150,000 to 200,000 clones, roughly three quarters seen once. V lost 9 bases to trimming and J lost 5 bases; unmatched junction nucleotides: 5. CDR3 length: 13 amino acids. Looked up from germline, CDR1 is MGHRA and CDR2 is YSYEKL. Findings and caveats of the study: Listed as cytomegalovirus-associated were over 150 TCR beta chains. It was only CMV serostatus that was available as immune exposure information. In an earlier analysis, about 87% or about 30%: the productive usage of most TCR beta V segments.

The sample taken for sequencing was PBMCs. The sequence came from a woman between 45 and 60 years old in good health and CMV-seronegative. This chain connects TRBV4-1 to TRBJ2-7, with 12 positions matching TRBD1. The CDR3 region has the DNA TGCGCCAGGACCGGGACAGGGGGCGACGAGCAGTACTTC. Protein sequence: CARTGTGGDEQYF.